This TCR beta chain appears in the sequencing data of a study of blood T cell repertoires in COVID-19. Background on the study: Acute-phase and convalescent COVID-19 samples originated in the United States, Italy and Spain. PBMCs, B-cell-depleted T cells, or T cells provided the cDNA or gDNA that made up the material.

The assay was immunoSEQ multiplex PCR, and TCRdb's table has in-frame clones only and misses some. In the table there are a few hundred thousand clones, around 90% of which are singletons. V dropped 4 bases and J dropped 7; count of bases not matched to a gene: 10. The CDR3 has 14 amino acids. Per the germline V gene, CDR1 is SGHRS and CDR2 is YFSETQ. This TCR was sampled from a middle-aged man with acute or convalescent COVID-19. The gene calls are TRBV5-1 and TRBJ1-2; TRBD1 matches at 7 bases. Input material: peripheral blood. CDR3 protein: CASSESTGVGGYTF. The CDR3, as DNA: TGCGCCAGCAGCGAATCAACAGGGGTCGGTGGCTACACCTTC.